Listed below are T cell receptor beta chains from one sample, sequenced in a study of cytomegalovirus exposure and HLA in healthy donors. The table came from immunoSEQ multiplex PCR; TCRdb's copy has only in-frame clones and leaves some out. This table holds 200,000 to 250,000 clones, over 80% found once. The sample comprised PBMCs. The receptors were sampled from a woman between 18 and 29 years old in good health and CMV-seronegative. Both conserved end residues are part of each CDR3. D genes are given only for firm matches. Rows may omit the clone size; those that give it use once, few, many or a size class.

d_call: NA; v_call: TRBV7-9; clone_size: NA; j_call: TRBJ1-1; cdr3_nt: TGTGCCAGCATGCGGGATAGGGATCCCACTGAAGCTTTCTTT; cdr3_aa: CASMRDRDPTEAFF
d_call: NA; v_call: TRBV30; clone_size: NA; j_call: TRBJ2-1; cdr3_nt: TGTGCCTGGGACCTCGGGGGCGGGCCCTCCTACAATGAGCAGTTCTTC; cdr3_aa: CAWDLGGGPSYNEQFF
d_call: TRBD1; v_call: TRBV2; clone_size: NA; j_call: TRBJ2-3; cdr3_nt: TGTGCCAGCACCAGGGGGACAGGGAGGACAGATACGCAGTATTTT; cdr3_aa: CASTRGTGRTDTQYF
d_call: TRBD1; v_call: TRBV30; clone_size: NA; j_call: TRBJ2-2; cdr3_nt: TGTGCCTGGACCGGGACAGAGAACACCGGGGAGCTGTTTTTT; cdr3_aa: CAWTGTENTGELFF
d_call: TRBD1; v_call: TRBV19; clone_size: NA; j_call: TRBJ1-5; cdr3_nt: TGTGCCAGTAATCCCGACAGGGCAGATGGCAATCAGCCCCAGCATTTT; cdr3_aa: CASNPDRADGNQPQHF
d_call: NA; v_call: TRBV5-1; clone_size: NA; j_call: TRBJ2-7; cdr3_nt: TGCGCCAGCAGTTCGAGCCCCAACGAGCAGTACTTC; cdr3_aa: CASSSSPNEQYF
d_call: NA; v_call: TRBV7-4; clone_size: NA; j_call: TRBJ2-3; cdr3_nt: TGTGCCAGCAGCTTGCTACTTCTCACAGATACGCAGTATTTT; cdr3_aa: CASSLLLLTDTQYF
d_call: NA; v_call: TRBV4-1; clone_size: NA; j_call: TRBJ1-1; cdr3_nt: TGCGCCAGCAGCCAAAGACAAGAAAACACTGAAGCTTTCTTT; cdr3_aa: CASSQRQENTEAFF
d_call: NA; v_call: TRBV30; clone_size: NA; j_call: TRBJ1-5; cdr3_nt: TGTGCCTGGAGTTTAAATAGCAATCAGCCCCAGCATTTT; cdr3_aa: CAWSLNSNQPQHF
d_call: NA; v_call: TRBV2; clone_size: once; j_call: TRBJ1-5; cdr3_nt: TGTGCCAGCAGAGCCGACAGACGTAGCAATCAGCCCCAGCATTTT; cdr3_aa: CASRADRRSNQPQHF
d_call: NA; v_call: TRBV27; clone_size: NA; j_call: TRBJ1-4; cdr3_nt: TGTGCCAGCAGTTTAAGGGATAATGAAAAACTGTTTTTT; cdr3_aa: CASSLRDNEKLFF
d_call: NA; v_call: TRBV30; clone_size: NA; j_call: TRBJ2-3; cdr3_nt: TGTGCCTGGAGTGTACGAAAGGGGTCGGGCACAGATACGCAGTATTTT; cdr3_aa: CAWSVRKGSGTDTQYF
d_call: TRBD1; v_call: TRBV2; clone_size: NA; j_call: TRBJ2-4; cdr3_nt: TGTGCCAGCAGTGAAGACAGGGGGCTAGCCAAAAACATTCAGTACTTC; cdr3_aa: CASSEDRGLAKNIQYF
d_call: TRBD1; v_call: TRBV30; clone_size: NA; j_call: TRBJ1-2; cdr3_nt: TGTGCCTGGAGTGTACTTTGGGGTACGGGGACAGGGGATGGCTACACCTTC; cdr3_aa: CAWSVLWGTGTGDGYTF
d_call: NA; v_call: TRBV6-5; clone_size: NA; j_call: TRBJ1-2; cdr3_nt: TGTGCCAGCAGTTACGCCACCCCGGCCGTGAACTATGGCTACACCTTC; cdr3_aa: CASSYATPAVNYGYTF
d_call: NA; v_call: TRBV27; clone_size: NA; j_call: TRBJ2-7; cdr3_nt: TGTGCCAGCAGTTCGGGGTTGAGGGGTCCCAGCTCCTACGAGCAGTACTTC; cdr3_aa: CASSSGLRGPSSYEQYF
d_call: TRBD1; v_call: TRBV9; clone_size: NA; j_call: TRBJ1-6; cdr3_nt: TGTGCCAGCAGCGTAGATGATACAGGGGGGGATAATTCACCCCTCCACTTT; cdr3_aa: CASSVDDTGGDNSPLHF
d_call: NA; v_call: TRBV6-5; clone_size: NA; j_call: TRBJ1-2; cdr3_nt: TGTGCCAGTCAGGGGCGAACAGGTTTTAACTATGGCTACACCTTC; cdr3_aa: CASQGRTGFNYGYTF
d_call: NA; v_call: TRBV5-1; clone_size: NA; j_call: TRBJ2-5; cdr3_nt: TGCGCCAGCACCCTTGGGGAGACCCAGTACTTC; cdr3_aa: CASTLGETQYF
d_call: NA; v_call: TRBV12-5; clone_size: NA; j_call: TRBJ2-2; cdr3_nt: TGTGCTAGCCAGGAGGACACGAACACCGGGGAGCTGTTTTTT; cdr3_aa: CASQEDTNTGELFF
d_call: NA; v_call: TRBV5-1; clone_size: NA; j_call: TRBJ2-7; cdr3_nt: TGCGCCAGCAGCTTGGTCGGCGGAAGCTACGAGCAGTACTTC; cdr3_aa: CASSLVGGSYEQYF
d_call: TRBD1; v_call: TRBV5-1; clone_size: NA; j_call: TRBJ1-5; cdr3_nt: TGCGCCAGCAGCTGGGGGACAGGCGGTAGCAATCAGCCCCAGCATTTT; cdr3_aa: CASSWGTGGSNQPQHF
d_call: TRBD2; v_call: TRBV4-2; clone_size: NA; j_call: TRBJ2-1; cdr3_nt: TGTGCCAGCAGCCAAGATCTAGCGGGCTCCTACAATGAGCAGTTCTTC; cdr3_aa: CASSQDLAGSYNEQFF
d_call: TRBD1; v_call: TRBV7-6; clone_size: NA; j_call: TRBJ2-5; cdr3_nt: TGTGCCAGCAGCCCCCGGTCGGGACAGGGGGCGTCGGAGACCCAGTACTTC; cdr3_aa: CASSPRSGQGASETQYF
d_call: TRBD2; v_call: TRBV19; clone_size: NA; j_call: TRBJ2-1; cdr3_nt: TGTGCCAGTAGTATTAGTAGCGGGGGGATCAATGAGCAGTTCTTC; cdr3_aa: CASSISSGGINEQFF
d_call: TRBD1; v_call: TRBV10-3; clone_size: NA; j_call: TRBJ2-7; cdr3_nt: TGTGCCATCAGTAACGGACAGGGGGTCTACGAGCAGTACTTC; cdr3_aa: CAISNGQGVYEQYF
d_call: NA; v_call: TRBV6-5; clone_size: NA; j_call: TRBJ2-1; cdr3_nt: TGTGCCAGCAGTCCCATTGGGGGACGAGGGAATGAGCAGTTCTTC; cdr3_aa: CASSPIGGRGNEQFF
d_call: NA; v_call: TRBV28; clone_size: once; j_call: TRBJ1-2; cdr3_nt: TGTGCCAGCAGTTTTCTAGGGTTTGGCTACACCTTC; cdr3_aa: CASSFLGFGYTF
d_call: TRBD1; v_call: TRBV5-1; clone_size: NA; j_call: TRBJ1-1; cdr3_nt: TGCGCCAGCAGCTTGGCCCCGCAGGGGGGAACTGAAGCTTTCTTT; cdr3_aa: CASSLAPQGGTEAFF
d_call: NA; v_call: TRBV19; clone_size: NA; j_call: TRBJ2-7; cdr3_nt: TGTGCCAGTAGTATAAAGGATGCGGGTCGCTACGAGCAGTACTTC; cdr3_aa: CASSIKDAGRYEQYF
d_call: NA; v_call: TRBV9; clone_size: NA; j_call: TRBJ1-3; cdr3_nt: TGTGCCAGCAGCGCGAATGGAAACACCATATATTTT; cdr3_aa: CASSANGNTIYF
d_call: TRBD1; v_call: TRBV9; clone_size: NA; j_call: TRBJ1-1; cdr3_nt: TGTGCCAGCAGCGTAGAGTTTTCAGGGGGCTCCAGGGCTTTCTTT; cdr3_aa: CASSVEFSGGSRAFF
d_call: NA; v_call: TRBV27; clone_size: NA; j_call: TRBJ2-7; cdr3_nt: TGTGCCAGCAGTTTAGGGACCGCGATCGAGCAGTACTTC; cdr3_aa: CASSLGTAIEQYF
d_call: TRBD2; v_call: TRBV7-8; clone_size: NA; j_call: TRBJ2-5; cdr3_nt: TGTGCCAGCAGCCCCCGACTAGCGGAGAGGGGGGAGACCCAGTACTTC; cdr3_aa: CASSPRLAERGETQYF
d_call: NA; v_call: TRBV15; clone_size: NA; j_call: TRBJ2-2; cdr3_nt: TGTGCCACCAGCACACTAAGGGACTCCCCCGGGGAGCTGTTTTTT; cdr3_aa: CATSTLRDSPGELFF
d_call: NA; v_call: TRBV7-6; clone_size: NA; j_call: TRBJ2-7; cdr3_nt: TGTGCCAGCAGCCTCGGACACGGATTGGGGGAGCAGTACTTC; cdr3_aa: CASSLGHGLGEQYF
d_call: NA; v_call: TRBV5-1; clone_size: many; j_call: TRBJ2-2; cdr3_nt: TGCGCCAGCTCGCGAGGTATGGGGCCAAAGAACACGTTTTTT; cdr3_aa: CASSRGMGPKNTFF
d_call: NA; v_call: TRBV6-6; clone_size: NA; j_call: TRBJ2-5; cdr3_nt: TGTGCCAGCAGTTACTCGGAGGGGGGAGAGACCCAGTACTTC; cdr3_aa: CASSYSEGGETQYF
d_call: NA; v_call: TRBV4-1; clone_size: NA; j_call: TRBJ1-4; cdr3_nt: TGCGCCACCGCCCCGTCCCTCAATGAAAAACTGTTTTTT; cdr3_aa: CATAPSLNEKLFF
d_call: NA; v_call: TRBV19; clone_size: NA; j_call: TRBJ1-1; cdr3_nt: TGTGCCAGTAGTAATCCCGGGGTGGCGAACACTGAAGCTTTCTTT; cdr3_aa: CASSNPGVANTEAFF
d_call: NA; v_call: TRBV5-1; clone_size: once; j_call: TRBJ1-1; cdr3_nt: TGCGCCAGCAGCAGGACAGAGGGCACTGAAGCTTTCTTT; cdr3_aa: CASSRTEGTEAFF
d_call: TRBD2; v_call: TRBV27; clone_size: NA; j_call: TRBJ2-7; cdr3_nt: TGTGCCAGCAGTTCTACCAGCCCCCGGCTAGCGGAATACGAGCAGTACTTC; cdr3_aa: CASSSTSPRLAEYEQYF
d_call: NA; v_call: TRBV6-5; clone_size: once; j_call: TRBJ1-1; cdr3_nt: TGTGCCAGCAAAGGCGTGAGTATGGACACTGAAGCTTTCTTT; cdr3_aa: CASKGVSMDTEAFF
d_call: NA; v_call: TRBV29-1; clone_size: NA; j_call: TRBJ1-1; cdr3_nt: TGCAGCGTTGAAGTTGGGTACACTGAAGCTTTCTTT; cdr3_aa: CSVEVGYTEAFF
d_call: TRBD1; v_call: TRBV29-1; clone_size: NA; j_call: TRBJ1-1; cdr3_nt: TGCAGCGTTGTGGGCGGGACAGGGGCCTTGAACACTGAAGCTTTCTTT; cdr3_aa: CSVVGGTGALNTEAFF
d_call: TRBD1; v_call: TRBV7-9; clone_size: NA; j_call: TRBJ1-3; cdr3_nt: TGTGCCAGCAGCGGGGTTTGGGACAGCTCTGGAAACACCATATATTTT; cdr3_aa: CASSGVWDSSGNTIYF
d_call: NA; v_call: TRBV28; clone_size: NA; j_call: TRBJ1-4; cdr3_nt: TGTGCCAGCAGTCCCGGGGCCGAAGTTCCCTCAACTAATGAAAAACTGTTTTTT; cdr3_aa: CASSPGAEVPSTNEKLFF
d_call: NA; v_call: TRBV6-1; clone_size: NA; j_call: TRBJ1-1; cdr3_nt: TGTGCCAGTGAGTGGGGTAACACTGAAGCTTTCTTT; cdr3_aa: CASEWGNTEAFF
d_call: NA; v_call: TRBV5-6; clone_size: NA; j_call: TRBJ2-7; cdr3_nt: TGTGCCAGCAGCTTAATGACGGCATCCTACGAGCAGTACTTC; cdr3_aa: CASSLMTASYEQYF